Sequencing of this T cell receptor (beta chain) was carried out in a study of CD8 T cells in Susac syndrome. The germline CDR1 and CDR2 sequences are DFQATT and SNEGSKA (reference sequence). The length of the CDR3 is 15 residues. V dropped 5 bases and J dropped 3 bases, with 20 bases sitting between them. Random hexamers primed reverse transcription of 0.5 to 1 ug RNA. TCRdb used MiXCR to reprocess the immunoSEQ multiplex PCR reads, holding one entry per CDR3 protein. This table has 100,000 to 150,000 distinct CDR3 sequences, around 80% appearing once. The gene calls are TRBV20-1 and TRBJ2-7, with D possibly TRBD2 on 6 matching bases. The specimen sequenced was CD8+ T cells from PBMCs. This TCR came from a human donor with multiple sclerosis. The CDR3 loop is CSAPSERAVSYEQYF. In DNA form, the CDR3 reads TGCAGTGCTCCCTCGGAGCGGGCGGTAAGCTACGAGCAGTACTTC.